This TCR beta chain was sequenced during a study of PD-L1 blockade in urothelial cancer. Generated by immunoSEQ multiplex PCR, the TCRdb table keeps only in-frame clones and is missing some. The top ten hold 1% to 1.5% of the sample, which has some 57,000 clones, roughly 80% seen once. The CDR3 sequence is 12 residues long. V was trimmed by 2 bases and J by 7 bases, leaving 6 bases between them. The V gene's germline CDR1 is MNHNS and CDR2 SASEGT. The time point: pretreatment peripheral blood. Each patient presented with locally advanced or metastatic urothelial carcinoma. There were between 1 and 8 samples from each patient, taken pretreatment and on-treatment.

This sequence was found in a man between 45 and 60 years old with urothelial cancer. The chain is built from TRBV6-1 and TRBJ2-1; no reliable D call. Sequencing used PBMCs, obtained around atezolizumab (anti-PD-L1) treatment. CDR3 protein: CASSETWNEQFF. The CDR3 DNA is TGTGCCAGCAGTGAAACTTGGAATGAGCAGTTCTTC.